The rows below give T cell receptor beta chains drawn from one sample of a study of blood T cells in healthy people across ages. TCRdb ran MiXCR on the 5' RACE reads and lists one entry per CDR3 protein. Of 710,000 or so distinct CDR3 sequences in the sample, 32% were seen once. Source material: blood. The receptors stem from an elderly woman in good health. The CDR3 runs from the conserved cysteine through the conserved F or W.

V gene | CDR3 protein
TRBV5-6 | CASSLDPGSGANVLTF
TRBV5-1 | CASSLGELNIQYF
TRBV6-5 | CASSSQYQETYGYTF
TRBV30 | CAWSVALEQFF
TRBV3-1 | CASSQGTSVSPDTQYF
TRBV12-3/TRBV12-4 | CASSLHPRPNEKLFF
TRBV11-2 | CASSLVGRLAGGVNEQFF
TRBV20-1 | CSAVMGPAGPRGEQYF
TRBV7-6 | CASSREGAGYYNEQFF
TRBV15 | CATSRARTGTYGYTF
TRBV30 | CAWGGFEAQNSYEQFF
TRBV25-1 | CASSVIDTQYF
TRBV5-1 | CASSLEQGTGSPLHF
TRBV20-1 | CSARDWSGGVEQYF
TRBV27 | CASSDRGVVQPQHF
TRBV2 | CASRGTEVYEKLFF
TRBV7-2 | CASSPGVVSNQPQHF
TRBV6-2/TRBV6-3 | CASRHARRGPANTEAFF
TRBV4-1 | CASSQDSRTGELFF
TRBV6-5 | CASRTAGKYYGYTF
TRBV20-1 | CSPRQGSTGEQYF
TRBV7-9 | CASSLGQHQPQHF
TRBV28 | CASSRVGQGGEQYF
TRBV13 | CASSSLTGRFSTNEKLFF
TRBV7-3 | CASSTNSGQPQHF
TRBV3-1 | CASSQSRGRSSEQYF
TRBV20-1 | CSARDPGLSGTGYGYTF
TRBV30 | CAWSYQGSANEQYF
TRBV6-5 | CASSSPVLKQFF
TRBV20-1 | CSAKTTRTYYEQYF
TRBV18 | CASSPTKGIANYGYTF
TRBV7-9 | CASSLPTGEREYEAFF
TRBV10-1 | CASSGTGIQPQHF
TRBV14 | CASSQDAGTSSPLHF
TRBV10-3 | CAISESVLARNEQFF
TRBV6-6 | CASGGHSGETQYF
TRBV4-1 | CASSPRGGLAAPETQYF
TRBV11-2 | CASSLDLSCQDYTF
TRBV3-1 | CASSQDPFRGAGELFF
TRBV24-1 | CATSDSNPGLSYNEQFF
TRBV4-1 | CASSQVEGEQFF
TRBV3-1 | CASSQGQPAILSPLHF